This record concerns one TCR beta chain sequence. Its antigen remains unidentified. The entry originates in a study of cytomegalovirus exposure and HLA in healthy donors. General study points: Differences between HLA loci emerged in a later analysis of TCR association rates, with DRB1 most and HLA-C fewest. In a later analysis, HLA-associated TCR beta chains were more clonally expanded than equally common others. Cytomegalovirus association was listed for about 160 TCR beta chains.

V lost 0 bases and J 4 bases, leaving 10 bases between the germline ends. Germline CDR1 SGHNT, CDR2 YYREEE (reference sequence). This CDR3 contains 14 residues. Researchers ran the PCR with 60 Vbeta and 13 Jbeta primers. Data came from immunoSEQ multiplex PCR; TCRdb stores just in-frame clones and leaves some out. The sample yields approximately 81,000 clones, approximately 84% seen once. Specimen: PBMCs. The TCR sequence derives from a woman aged 50 to 65 in good health and CMV-seronegative. The chain combines TRBV5-4 with TRBJ2-5; a possible D gene is TRBD1 (6 bases). CDR3 DNA: TGTGCCAGCAGCTTGGCCAACAGGGTAGAGACCCAGTACTTC. It specifies CASSLANRVETQYF.